These 32 T cell receptor beta chains came from one sample sequenced in a study of CD8+ T cells in alopecia areata. It was with CD4, CD8alpha, NKG2D, NKG2ACE and other markers that pooled cutaneous lymph node cells were sorted. cDNA reverse transcribed from extracted RNA served as the sequencing template. The protocol was immunoSEQ multiplex PCR, while the TCRdb copy is restricted to in-frame clones and leaves out a portion. This sample carries about 270,000 clones and no singletons, and 0.9% to 1.5% goes to the top ten. Sequencing was carried out using CD4+ T cells sorted from a lymph node. These receptors all come from a C3H/HeJ mouse with alopecia areata. The mouse strain carries the MHC haplotype H2-k.

This clone was counted a few times. Mouse germline and gene names are used. The read terminates 4 residues before the CDR3 end, so the remaining end is supplied by the germline J gene. Other nucleotide sequences in the sample specify the same CDR3. V usage is TRBV13-1 and J usage is TRBJ2-2; D ambiguous. Germline V CDR1 and CDR2: NSHNY, SYGAGN. This CDR3 is 14 amino acids long. V dropped 3 bases and J dropped 0 bases, with 6 bases sitting between them. CDR3 residues: CASSASANTGQLYF. The DNA read from the CDR3 is TGTGCCAGCAGTGCGTCAGCAAACACCGGG.

This clone has just a few counts. Mouse gene names apply. Read sequence stops 4 residues before the CDR3 end, and the germline J gene provides the missing end. This rearrangement joins TRBV13-1 to TRBJ2-5, with TRBD2 matching 11 bases. The germline CDR1 and CDR2 sequences are NSHNY and SYGAGN. V shed 0 bases, J shed 2 bases, and the junction held 8 bases outside the gene matches. The CDR3 runs to 18 residues. The part of the CDR3 DNA that was read is TGTGCCAGCAGTGATGAGGGGGGCGGACTGGGGGGCCAAGAC. As protein: CASSDEGGGLGGQD. The CDR3, in full, reads CASSDEGGGLGGQDTQYF.

Points on this clone: Gene labels here are mouse ones. The read halts 4 residues ahead of the CDR3 end, with the missing end drawn from the germline J gene. Other DNA sequences from this sample encode an identical CDR3 as well. The chain uses TRBV1 and TRBJ2-4; 8 bases are a match to TRBD2. The CDR3 covers 15 residues. CDR1 is NSQYPW, CDR2 LRSPGD, per germline (reference sequence). Trimming cost V 0 bases and J 3 bases; bases outside gene matches: 2. CDR3 sequence: CTCSADWGVQNTLYF. The part of the CDR3 DNA that was read is TGCACCTGCAGTGCAGACTGGGGGGTGCAAAAC.

There are a few counts of this clone. Gene and germline names: mouse. The read finishes 4 residues shy of the CDR3 end, and the germline J gene is used to complete it. The rearrangement uses TRBV19 and TRBJ2-3; 9 positions agree with TRBD1. After removal of 3 bases from V and 1 base from J, the junction contained 6 bases not matched to a gene. This CDR3 is built from 16 residues. The germline gives CDR1 FNHDT, CDR2 SITEND (reference sequence). CDR3 bases read: TGTGCCAGCAGTACCCTACAGGGGGCGGGTGCAGAA. Translation: CASSTLQGAGAE. In full, the CDR3 reads CASSTLQGAGAETLYF.

Turning to this clone: Germline and genes here are mouse. The DNA ends 3 residues before the CDR3 does, and the rest of the CDR3 is filled in from the germline J gene. This chain links TRBV13-3 with TRBJ1-6; 7 bases are shared with TRBD1. TRBJ1-6 is reported as an ORF; its role is uncertain. The CDR3 has 15 amino acids. From germline, CDR1 is NNHDY and CDR2 SYVADS. V was pared by 3 bases and J by 7 bases, with 7 bases of the junction left unmatched. The CDR3 spells CASSAPTGPNSPLYF. The part of the CDR3 DNA that was read is TGTGCCAGCAGTGCCCCGACAGGGCCAAATTCGCCC.

This clone was detected only a few times. Genes and germline are mouse. Sequencing ends 4 residues short of the CDR3 end; the germline J gene provides the rest. The chain has TRBV13-1 and TRBJ2-5, with 9 bases fitting TRBD2. From germline, CDR1 is NSHNY and CDR2 SYGAGN. This CDR3 contains 19 residues. The V segment lost 0 bases and the J segment 0 bases; nucleotides outside the gene matches: 11. CDR3 in amino acids: CASSDGRGGGLGNQDTQYF. Incomplete CDR3 DNA: TGTGCCAGCAGTGATGGTAGAGGGGGTGGACTGGGGAACCAAGAC.

Comments on this clone: The listed genes are named as in mouse. The read terminates 4 residues ahead of where the CDR3 ends, so the germline J gene completes it. Other nucleotide sequences from this sample produce the same CDR3. The chain links TRBV13-3 to TRBJ2-2; 7 nucleotides match TRBD1. The CDR3 extends over 14 amino acids. Germline V gene data show CDR1 as NNHDY and CDR2 as SYVADS. V shed 4 bases, J shed 2 bases, and the junction held 2 bases outside the gene matches. The CDR3 protein is CASSPGQNTGQLYF. CDR3 DNA (partial): TGTGCCAGCAGTCCGGGACAGAACACCGGG.

As concerns this clone: Genes and germline come from the mouse. CDR3 DNA, as far as it was read: TGCACCTGCAGTATAAGGGGTTCAAACACCGGG. It codes for CTCSIRGSNTG. The whole CDR3 protein reads CTCSIRGSNTGQLYF. The chain is built from TRBV1 and TRBJ2-2; D may be TRBD1 (5 bases). From the germline J gene comes the end of the CDR3, since the read stops 4 residues before it. CDR3 size: 15 residues. V lost 5 bases and J lost 0, with 10 bases in between. Germline V gives CDR1 NSQYPW, CDR2 LRSPGD (reference sequence).

Comments on this clone: Gene labels here are mouse ones. Read data end 4 residues before the CDR3 end; the end is taken from the germline J gene. This rearrangement joins TRBV19 to TRBJ2-1; 10 nucleotides align to TRBD2. This CDR3 contains 15 residues. Germline trimming cut 3 bases from V and 3 bases from J; bases unmatched to any gene: 3. Germline CDR1 FNHDT, CDR2 SITEND (reference sequence). CDR3 DNA, as far as it was read: TGTGCCAGCAGTAAGACTGGGGGGTCCTATGCT. Encoded protein: CASSKTGGSYA. The entire CDR3 protein reads CASSKTGGSYAEQFF. The variable domain in full, with the rest retrieved from reference TRBV19 and TRBJ2-1, is GGIITQTPKFLIGQEGQKLTLKCQQNFNHDTMYWYRQDSGKGLRLIYYSITENDLQKGDLSEGYDASREKKSSFSLTVTSAQKNEMAVFLCASSKTGGSYAEQFFGPGTRLTVL.

Comments on this clone: Germline and genes here are mouse. The read is 4 residues too short to cover the CDR3 end, so that end is filled in from the germline J gene. Different DNA sequences within this sample yield the same CDR3. The rearrangement joins TRBV3 to TRBJ2-5, with D perhaps TRBD2 (6 bases). The CDR3 contains 14 residues. From germline, CDR1 is SNHLY and CDR2 FYNGKV (reference sequence). The CDR3 loop is CASSLAGGEDTQYF. The CDR3 bases that were read are TGTGCCAGCAGCTTAGCTGGGGGAGAAGAC.

Regarding this clone: Genes here carry mouse names. This same CDR3 is encoded by further DNA sequences in the sample. The covered CDR3 bases are TGTGCCAGCAGAGAGACTGGGGGGTATGCT. Translated: CASRETGGYA. The whole CDR3 is CASRETGGYAEQFF. The rearrangement links TRBV13-1 to TRBJ2-1, with 10 bases aligning to TRBD2. Read sequence stops 4 residues before the CDR3 end, and the germline J gene provides the missing end. The CDR3 has 14 residues. Losses at the gene ends were 5 bases for V and 4 bases for J; bases not matched to a gene: 3. Germline V gene data show CDR1 as NSHNY and CDR2 as SYGAGN.

This clone was seen more than once but under ten times. Genes here carry mouse names. The read ends 4 residues early relative to the CDR3; the germline J gene fills the gap. The rearrangement links TRBV1 to TRBJ2-7, with 10 nucleotides matching TRBD1. Germline V gene lookup returns CDR1 NSQYPW and CDR2 LRSPGD (reference sequence). This CDR3 contains 14 residues. J lost 2 bases, V lost 4 bases, and 2 bases had no gene match. The CDR3 here is CTCSGGTGAYEQYF. CDR3 DNA (partial): TGCACCTGCAGTGGGGGGACAGGGGCCTAT.

On this clone: Gene names are the mouse ones. The read terminates 4 residues ahead of where the CDR3 ends, so the germline J gene completes it. The J gene is TRBJ2-1, the V gene TRBV13-2, with D perhaps TRBD1 (6 bases). Trimming took off 4 bases at V and 0 bases at J, with 8 bases between the two ends. Germline CDR1 NNHNN, CDR2 SYGAGS (reference sequence). CDR3 length: 14 amino acids. CDR3 sequence: CASGRDTNYAEQFF. The sequenced CDR3 bases are TGTGCCAGCGGTCGGGACACTAACTATGCT.

This clone was observed a handful of times. Mouse names are used for the genes. The read gets to within 4 residues of the CDR3 end, and the germline J gene fills in the rest. This specimen includes other DNA sequences encoding the same CDR3. The chain carries TRBV31 and TRBJ2-5; the match to TRBD1 covers 9 bases. CDR1 and CDR2 (germline): GKSSPN, SITVG. The CDR3 sequence is 14 residues long. This CDR3 reads CAWSLGTGRDTQYF. CDR3 DNA (partial): TGTGCCTGGAGTCTAGGGACAGGGAGGGAC.

Concerning this clone itself: The CDR3 carries no conserved terminal phenylalanine or tryptophan, so it likely arises from a read error. No DNA is shown, since the ends of the CDR3 on it are uncertain; the CDR3 is the one TCRdb lists. Gene names are mouse gene names. This chain connects TRBV19 to TRBJ1-7. TRBJ1-7 carries the ORF label, with uncertain function. Ends included, the CDR3 has 12 residues. The germline V gene has CDR1 FNHDT and CDR2 SITEND (reference sequence). CDR3 in amino acids: CASSPRLGGSDH.

This clone was counted between two and nine times. These gene names are mouse names. The CDR3 end is not reached by the read, which stops 4 residues before it; the germline J gene fills it in. Other DNA sequences of this sample code for an identical CDR3. This chain links TRBV5 with TRBJ2-5; D perhaps matches TRBD2 (6 bases). Deletions cut 0 bases from V and 3 bases from J, with 10 bases between. The CDR3 is made up of 15 amino acids. Germline values: CDR1 LGHNA, CDR2 YNLKQL (reference sequence). The DNA read from the CDR3 is TGTGCCAGCAGCCAAGAACTGGGAGGGCAAGAC. It translates to CASSQELGGQD. From start to end, the CDR3 is CASSQELGGQDTQYF.

This clone appeared a few times. Gene names and germline match the mouse. The DNA ends 4 residues before the CDR3 does, and the rest of the CDR3 is filled in from the germline J gene. This chain links TRBV13-3 with TRBJ2-1; unclear D gene. The V gene lost 5 bases and the J gene lost 4 bases, with 10 bases spanning the gap. The CDR3 covers 13 residues. Per germline, CDR1 NNHDY and CDR2 SYVADS. The CDR3 DNA, read in part, is TGTGCCAGCAGGCCCAGTGGGTATGCT. As protein: CASRPSGYA. The entire CDR3 is CASRPSGYAEQFF.

This clone was seen a few times. Genes here carry mouse names. The CDR3 end lies 4 residues beyond the end of the read and is filled in from the germline J gene. The chain employs TRBV1 and TRBJ1-1; D possibly corresponds to TRBD1 (5 bases). Germline V CDR1 and CDR2: NSQYPW, LRSPGD (reference sequence). V lost 3 bases, J lost 0 bases, and 8 bases lay in between. CDR3 length equals 14 residues. Incomplete CDR3 DNA: TGCACCTGCAGTGCGACAGCCTCAAACACA. Protein sequence: CTCSATASNT. The full CDR3 reads CTCSATASNTEVFF.

As to this clone: The genes are named according to mouse. The CDR3 end lies 4 residues beyond the end of the read and is filled in from the germline J gene. The chain carries TRBV13-1 and TRBJ2-7; 8 bases fit TRBD1. The CDR3 runs 15 residues. From germline, CDR1 is NSHNY and CDR2 SYGAGN. CDR3: CASSDAGGTGYEQYF. The part of the CDR3 DNA that was read is TGTGCCAGCAGTGATGCAGGGGGGACAGGATAT.

As for this clone: Gene names refer to mouse genes. The CDR3 end lies 4 residues beyond the end of the read and is filled in from the germline J gene. The chain combines TRBV19 with TRBJ1-2; 8 bases line up with TRBD1. Germline loops: CDR1 FNHDT, CDR2 SITEND (reference sequence). Germline trimming cut 4 bases from V and 3 bases from J; bases unmatched to any gene: 2. The CDR3 loop spans 13 amino acids. The CDR3 region is CASSPGGDSDYTF. The part of the CDR3 DNA that was read is TGTGCCAGCAGTCCAGGGGGCGACTCC.

As concerns this clone: All gene names here are mouse names. From the germline J gene comes the end of the CDR3, since the read stops 4 residues before it. The chain combines TRBV19 with TRBJ2-2, with 8 nucleotides matching TRBD1. CDR1 is FNHDT, CDR2 SITEND, per germline (reference sequence). The CDR3 is 15 amino acids. V lost 6 bases and J lost 0; bases outside the gene matches: 4. The covered CDR3 bases are TGTGCCAGCACCAAGACAGGGGCAAACACCGGG. This codes for CASTKTGANTG. The entire CDR3 protein reads CASTKTGANTGQLYF.

Worth noting for this clone: Genes here carry mouse names. Different DNA sequences within this sample yield the same CDR3. Here the CDR3 reads CTCSVRDTYAEQFF. The CDR3 bases that were read are TGCACCTGCAGTGTGCGGGACACCTATGCT. The chain links TRBV1 to TRBJ2-1, with D perhaps TRBD1 (6 bases). From the germline J gene comes the end of the CDR3, since the read stops 4 residues before it. Deletions cut 4 bases from V and 3 bases from J, with 10 bases between. CDR3 size: 14 residues. Germline CDR1 is NSQYPW and CDR2 is LRSPGD (reference sequence).

With respect to this clone: The gene names here belong to mouse. The read gets to within 4 residues of the CDR3 end, and the germline J gene fills in the rest. The chain couples TRBV5 to TRBJ1-1, with D tentatively TRBD1 (5 bases). Deletions cut 7 bases from V and 3 bases from J, with 15 bases between. The CDR3 consists of 14 residues. CDR1 and CDR2 from the germline V gene are LGHNA and YNLKQL (reference sequence). The sequenced part of the CDR3 DNA is TGTGCCAGCACGGACATAGGGGTGGACACA. As protein: CASTDIGVDT. From start to end, the CDR3 is CASTDIGVDTEVFF.

This clone was detected only a few times. A much larger clone lies a single base off, so this may be a read error. The genes and germline here are from mouse. From the germline J gene comes the end of the CDR3, since the read stops 4 residues before it. V gene TRBV19 combines with J gene TRBJ2-7; 9 nucleotides align to TRBD2. The germline V gene has CDR1 FNHDT and CDR2 SITEND (reference sequence). This CDR3 region has 14 residues. The V gene end was trimmed by 7 bases and the J gene end by 0 bases; junction bases not matched to a gene: 5. CDR3 bases read: TGTGCCAGCGGAGACTGGGGGAGCTCCTAT. This codes for CASGDWGSSY. The CDR3 in its entirety is CASGDWGSSYEQYF.

Notes on this clone: Gene names and germline refer to mouse. The observed sequence ends 4 residues before the CDR3 terminus, with the missing tail filled in from the germline J gene. Distinct nucleotide sequences in the sample also encode this CDR3. The rearrangement joins TRBV13-2 to TRBJ2-5; possibly TRBD2 for D (6 bases). The CDR3 is 14 residues long. CDR1 is NNHNN, CDR2 SYGAGS, per germline (reference sequence). V was trimmed by 0 bases and J by 3 bases, leaving 8 bases between them. CDR3 sequence: CASGDAWGQDTQYF. CDR3 DNA, as far as it was read: TGTGCCAGCGGTGATGCATGGGGGCAAGAC.

Notes on this clone: Here the gene names and germline are mouse. The CDR3: CASSSGTGYTGQLYF. The sequenced part of the CDR3 DNA is TGTGCCAGCAGTTCCGGGACAGGGTACACCGGG. The chain joins TRBV13-1 to TRBJ2-2; TRBD1 aligns across 9 bases. The read finishes 4 residues shy of the CDR3 end, and the germline J gene is used to complete it. The J segment lost 3 bases and the V segment lost 4 bases, leaving 4 bases of the junction unmatched. This CDR3 spans 15 amino acids. Germline assignment: CDR1 NSHNY and CDR2 SYGAGN.

This clone was seen more than once but under ten times. The gene names given are mouse names. The CDR3 is cut off 4 residues early in the read; its end comes from the germline J gene. V is TRBV31 and J is TRBJ2-3; 9 bases align to TRBD2. The length of the CDR3 is 15 residues. The J segment lost 3 bases and the V segment lost 1 base, leaving 5 bases of the junction unmatched. Per germline, CDR1 GKSSPN and CDR2 SITVG. The CDR3 bases that were read are TGTGCCTGGAGTCATGGGGGGGCGCGGGCAGAA. Protein sequence: CAWSHGGARAE. The complete CDR3 protein is CAWSHGGARAETLYF.

In the case of this clone: Gene names and germline refer to mouse. At the DNA level, this CDR3 is encoded by other sequences in the same sample as well. The CDR3 here is CASSQGTGGYNSPLYF. The DNA read from the CDR3 is TGTGCCAGCAGCCAAGGGACAGGGGGTTATAATTCGCCC. The rearrangement uses TRBV5 and TRBJ1-6, with 10 bases that match TRBD1. The read is 3 residues too short to cover the CDR3 end, so that end is filled in from the germline J gene. TRBJ1-6 is an ORF; its function is uncertain. This CDR3 contains 16 residues. The V gene's germline CDR1 is LGHNA and CDR2 YNLKQL (reference sequence). Trimming removed 1 base from V and 4 bases from J; junction bases left unmatched: 1.

Remarks on this clone: Here the gene names and germline are mouse. The CDR3 reads CTCRNQGGSAETLYF. CDR3 bases read: TGCACCTGCAGAAATCAGGGAGGAAGTGCAGAA. This chain uses TRBV1 with TRBJ2-3, with D perhaps TRBD1 (5 bases). The CDR3 end falls 4 residues outside the read, so it is completed with the germline J gene. The CDR3 length is 15 residues. Trimming removed 6 bases from V and 0 bases from J, with 13 bases in between. The germline V gene encodes CDR1 NSQYPW and CDR2 LRSPGD (reference sequence).

This clone came up a few times. Gene and germline names: mouse. The CDR3 extends 4 residues past the end of the read, so its final part is completed from the germline J gene. Other DNA variants within this sample encode the same CDR3. The genes are TRBV5 and TRBJ2-7; 11 bases match TRBD1. The CDR3 loop spans 15 amino acids. Germline CDR1 LGHNA, CDR2 YNLKQL (reference sequence). The covered CDR3 bases are TGTGCCAGCAGCCAAGGGGGGACAGGGGGTTAT. This translates into CASSQGGTGGY. The whole CDR3 is CASSQGGTGGYEQYF.

A word on this clone: Gene names refer to mouse genes. The CDR3 is cut off 4 residues early in the read; its end comes from the germline J gene. This chain connects TRBV1 to TRBJ2-7; TRBD1 is a possible D gene (5 bases). Germline loops: CDR1 NSQYPW, CDR2 LRSPGD (reference sequence). This CDR3 region has 14 residues. The V and J ends lost 3 bases and 0 bases respectively, with 9 bases between them. The CDR3 sequence is CTCSAQTASYEQYF. Partial CDR3 DNA: TGCACCTGCAGTGCCCAGACAGCCTCCTAT.

A few counts support this clone. Genes and germline come from the mouse. The read ends 4 residues shy of where the CDR3 ends; the end is completed using the germline J gene. This chain connects TRBV1 to TRBJ2-7; TRBD2 might be the D (5 bases). V lost 0 bases and J 3 bases, leaving 12 bases between the germline ends. Looked up from germline, CDR1 is NSQYPW and CDR2 is LRSPGD (reference sequence). The CDR3 has 15 residues. Partial CDR3 DNA: TGCACCTGCAGTGCAGATGACGCTGGGTTCTAT. Translated: CTCSADDAGFY. The complete CDR3 protein is CTCSADDAGFYEQYF.